This is a list of T cell receptor beta chains from one sample in a study of CD4 T cells in relation to SARS-CoV-2 and coronaviruses. The repertoire was sequenced with immunoSEQ multiplex PCR; TCRdb's copy has only in-frame clones and lacks some. Among about 24,000 clones listed, approximately 72% were seen once. For these receptors, no antigen is known. The sample comprised CD4+ T cells from PBMCs, cultured in vitro. All receptors come from a human donor in good health. Each CDR3 is given with its conserved first and last residue. A D gene is named only where the DNA matches it firmly. Only some rows state a clone size, as once, few, many or a class for expanded clones.

v_call	j_call	d_call	clone_size	cdr3_nt	cdr3_aa
TRBV5-1	TRBJ2-5	-	once	TGCGCCAGCAGCTTCGGACGGCTTCAAGAGACCCAGTACTTC	CASSFGRLQETQYF
TRBV7-6	TRBJ1-1	-	-	TGTGCCAGCAGCTTAGGCCAGGTGAACACTGAAGCTTTCTTT	CASSLGQVNTEAFF
TRBV5-5	TRBJ1-2	-	-	TGTGCCAGCAGCTTGACAGGACAGATTAACTATGGCTACACCTTC	CASSLTGQINYGYTF
TRBV12-3/TRBV12-4	TRBJ1-2	-	-	TGTGCCAGCAGTTCGGACAGTAACTATGGCTACACCTTC	CASSSDSNYGYTF
TRBV19	TRBJ2-3	-	-	TGTGCCAGTAGTATAACAGTAGAGCGCACAGATACGCAGTATTTT	CASSITVERTDTQYF
TRBV29-1	TRBJ1-2	TRBD1	-	TGCAGCGTGCGGGGACAGCCACGTTTGGGTGGCTACACCTTC	CSVRGQPRLGGYTF
TRBV19	TRBJ2-7	TRBD1	-	TGTGCCAGTAGTATTCGGGACAGGGCCTACGAGCAGTACTTC	CASSIRDRAYEQYF
TRBV11-2	TRBJ2-7	-	-	TGTGCCAGCAGCCCGGGCAGGGCCTACGAGCAGTACTTC	CASSPGRAYEQYF
TRBV6-1	TRBJ2-5	TRBD2	-	TGTGCCAGCAGTGACCCCCTGGACGGGAGGTTTGGGAAGACCCAGTACTTC	CASSDPLDGRFGKTQYF
TRBV15	TRBJ2-1	-	-	TGTGCCACCAGCAGCCTAAGGGGGGTAAATGAGCAGTTCTTC	CATSSLRGVNEQFF
TRBV29-1	TRBJ2-2	-	-	TGCAGCGCCCGAAGCACCGGGGAGCTGTTTTTT	CSARSTGELFF
TRBV2	TRBJ1-1	-	-	TGTGCCAGCAGTGTAGGGGCTTCTGAAGCTTTCTTT	CASSVGASEAFF
TRBV5-1	TRBJ2-3	-	-	TGCGCCAGCAGCTTGAATGGACGTTCAAGCACAGATACGCAGTATTTT	CASSLNGRSSTDTQYF
TRBV30	TRBJ1-6	-	-	TGTGCCTGGAGTGTATCGGGGGCTGTTAATTCACCCCTCCACTTT	CAWSVSGAVNSPLHF
TRBV7-8	TRBJ2-1	TRBD2	-	TGTGCCAGCAGCTTAAGGCGGGAGGGCAATGAGCAGTTCTTC	CASSLRREGNEQFF
TRBV11-2	TRBJ2-4	TRBD2	-	TGTGCCAGCAGCCTATCTAGCGGGGGGATAAACATTCAGTACTTC	CASSLSSGGINIQYF
TRBV3-1/TRBV3-2	TRBJ1-1	TRBD1	few	TGTGCCAGCAATCGACAGGGTAACACTGAAGCTTTCTTT	CASNRQGNTEAFF
TRBV10-1	TRBJ2-1	TRBD2	-	TGCGCCAGCAGTCTAGCGGGAGGGCTATACAATGAGCAGTTCTTC	CASSLAGGLYNEQFF